The present TCR beta chain was sequenced within a study of regulatory T cells in long-lasting Graves disease. Library construction for TCR beta used iRepertoire HTBI primers and Arm-PCR of CDR3 regions. TCRdb passed the multiplex PCR reads through MiXCR, listing each CDR3 protein once. The sample yields 390,000 or so distinct CDR3 sequences, less than 30% seen once. V was pared by 7 bases and J by 1 base, with 11 bases between. Looked up from germline, CDR1 is SNHLY and CDR2 is FYNNEI. This CDR3 has 13 residues. Time point in this sample: persistent/refractory GD, antithyroid drugs over 5 years with positive TRAb. PBMC RNA was the source of the TCR library. This clonotype was recorded many times.

This clonotype was sampled from a middle-aged woman with Graves disease. Specimen: peripheral blood mononuclear cells (PBMCs), collected when the disease was refractory, from a patient treated with antithyroid drugs. The chain joins TRBV2 to TRBJ2-7; no clear D. The chain's CDR3 is CASKGSTSYEQYF. CDR3 nucleotides: TGTGCCAGCAAGGGCAGTACATCCTACGAGCAGTACTTC.